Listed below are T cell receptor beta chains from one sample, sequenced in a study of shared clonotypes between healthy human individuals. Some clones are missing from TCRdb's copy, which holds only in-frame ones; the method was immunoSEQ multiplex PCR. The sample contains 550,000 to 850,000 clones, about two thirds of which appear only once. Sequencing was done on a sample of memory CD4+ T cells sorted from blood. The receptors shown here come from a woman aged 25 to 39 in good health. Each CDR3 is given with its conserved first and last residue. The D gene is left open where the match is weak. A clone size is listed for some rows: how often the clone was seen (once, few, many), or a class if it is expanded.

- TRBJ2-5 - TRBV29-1 TGCAGCGTTGCGGGGCCACAGACCCAGTACTTC CSVAGPQTQYF
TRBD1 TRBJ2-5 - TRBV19 TGTGCCAGTAGTCGAGACAGGGCGGTGGAGACCCAGTACTTC CASSRDRAVETQYF
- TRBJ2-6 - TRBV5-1 TGCGCCAGCACCCCACCGCTTCCTGGGGCCAACGTCCTGACTTTC CASTPPLPGANVLTF
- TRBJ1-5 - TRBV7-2 TGTGCCAGCAGCCCCGGACGGTTCAATCAGCCCCAGCATTTT CASSPGRFNQPQHF
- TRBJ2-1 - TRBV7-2 TGTGCCAGCAGCTTAGGGGGGTCAAATCGGGGTCAGCAGTTCTTC CASSLGGSNRGQQFF
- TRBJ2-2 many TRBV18 TGTGCCAGCTCATTTAACACCGGGGAGCTGTTTTTT CASSFNTGELFF
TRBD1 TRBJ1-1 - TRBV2 TGTGCCAGCAGTGAGACTGGGACAGGGGTCACTGAAGCTTTCTTT CASSETGTGVTEAFF
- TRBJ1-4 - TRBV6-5 TGTGCCAGCAGCCCCGAGGGGATTCAAAAACTGTTTTTT CASSPEGIQKLFF
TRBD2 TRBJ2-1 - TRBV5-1 TGCGCCAGCAGCTGGGCCCCTAGCGGGGGATACAATGAGCAGTTCTTC CASSWAPSGGYNEQFF
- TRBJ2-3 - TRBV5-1 TGCGCCAGCAGCTTGGGTGGGGCGGCAGATACGCAGTATTTT CASSLGGAADTQYF
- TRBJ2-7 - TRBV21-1 TGTGCCAGCAGCGGAACCGGGACAGGGGTGGAGGAGCAGTACTTC CASSGTGTGVEEQYF
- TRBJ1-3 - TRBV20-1 TGCAGTGCTAGAGAACCGGGGGCCATATATTTT CSAREPGAIYF
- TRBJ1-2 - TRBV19 TGTGCCAGTAGTATGGAACTAGTTATTTCTAACTATGGCTACACCTTC CASSMELVISNYGYTF
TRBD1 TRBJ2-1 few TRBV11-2 TGTGCCAGCAGCCCCCGGACAGGGGTCGTTGGGCAGTTCTTC CASSPRTGVVGQFF
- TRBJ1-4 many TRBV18 TGTGCCAGCTCACCACAGGCAGGGAGGGATGAAAAACTGTTTTTT CASSPQAGRDEKLFF
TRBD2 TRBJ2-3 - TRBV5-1 TGCGCCAGCAGCTTGGGCGGACTAGCGGGGCCCAGCGCAGATACGCAGTATTTT CASSLGGLAGPSADTQYF
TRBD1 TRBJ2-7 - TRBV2 TGTGCCAGCAGTGGACCAGGGGGCCGCTCCTACGAGCAGTACTTC CASSGPGGRSYEQYF
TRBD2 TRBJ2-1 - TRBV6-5 TGTGCCAGCAGTTACGGACTAGCGGGGGTCCATGAGCAGTTCTTC CASSYGLAGVHEQFF
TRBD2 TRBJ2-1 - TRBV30 TGTGCCTGGATGGCCCAACCCGGGGCGGGAGGTTTCAATGAGCAGTTCTTC CAWMAQPGAGGFNEQFF
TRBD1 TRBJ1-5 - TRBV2 TGTGCCAGCAGTGGACAGGGGCAGCCCCAGCATTTT CASSGQGQPQHF
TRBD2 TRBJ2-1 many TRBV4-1 TGCGCCAGCAGCCAAGCTCGGGGGGGTAGCGGGAGGGCCGCGTTCTTC CASSQARGGSGRAAFF
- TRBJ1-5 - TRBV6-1 TGTGCCAGCAGTGATGCCGGGGTTGGACAGCCCCAGCATTTT CASSDAGVGQPQHF
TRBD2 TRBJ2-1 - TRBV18 TGTGCCAGCTCACCAGGACTAGCGGGCTCCTACAATGAGCAGTTCTTC CASSPGLAGSYNEQFF
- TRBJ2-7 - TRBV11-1 TGTGCCAGCAGTTCCAGGGTAGTCGCCCCCTACGAGCAGTACTTC CASSSRVVAPYEQYF
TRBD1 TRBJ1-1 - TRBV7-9 TGTGCCAGCAGCTTGGGACAGGCGAACACTGAAGCTTTCTTT CASSLGQANTEAFF
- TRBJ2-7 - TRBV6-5 TGTGCCAGCAGTTACGGCAGAATATCCTACGAGCAGTACTTC CASSYGRISYEQYF
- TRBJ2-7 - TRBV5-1 TGCGCCAGCAAAACTCGACTTATACGAGGTCCCGAGCAGTACTTC CASKTRLIRGPEQYF
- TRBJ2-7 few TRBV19 TGTGCCAGTAGTACCTCCCACTACGAGCAGTACTTC CASSTSHYEQYF
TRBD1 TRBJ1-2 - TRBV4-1 TGCGCCAGCAGCCAAACGACAGGGACTAACTATGGCTACACCTTC CASSQTTGTNYGYTF
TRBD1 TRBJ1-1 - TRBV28 TGTGCCAGCAGTCGCCGACAGGGAACGATTAGGAACACTGAAGCTTTCTTT CASSRRQGTIRNTEAFF
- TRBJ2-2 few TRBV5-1 TGCGCCAGCAGCTTGGCCTATGGCAACGGGGAGCTGTTTTTT CASSLAYGNGELFF
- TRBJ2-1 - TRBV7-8 TGTGCCAGCAGCTTAGTAGCGAGCTCCTACAATGAGCAGTTCTTC CASSLVASSYNEQFF
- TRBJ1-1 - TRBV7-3 TGTGCCAGCAGCTTAACGCGGACAATGAACACTGAAGCTTTCTTT CASSLTRTMNTEAFF
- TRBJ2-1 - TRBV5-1 TGCGCCAGCAGCCTAGACAGGTCCTACAATGAGCAGTTCTTC CASSLDRSYNEQFF
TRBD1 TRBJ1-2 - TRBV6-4 TGTGCCAGCAGCGACCGGGACAGGGGAGGCTACACCTTC CASSDRDRGGYTF
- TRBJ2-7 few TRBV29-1 TGCAGCGTTGGAGGACTCGGGGGCAGATCGGGTGAGCAGTACTTC CSVGGLGGRSGEQYF
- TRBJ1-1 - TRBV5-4 TGTGCCAGCAGCTCAGTTTTTGGGAACACTGAAGCTTTCTTT CASSSVFGNTEAFF
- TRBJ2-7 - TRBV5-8 TGTGCCAGCAGCTTCGGCCCCGAGCAGTACTTC CASSFGPEQYF
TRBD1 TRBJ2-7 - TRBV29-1 TGCAGCGTGGGGGACAGCTACGAGCAGTACTTC CSVGDSYEQYF
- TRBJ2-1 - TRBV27 TGTGCCAGCAGTGCCCGACCGGACAATGAGCAGTTCTTC CASSARPDNEQFF
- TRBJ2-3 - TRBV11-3 TGTGCCAGCAGCGAGGGGGTCGGGACAGATACGCAGTATTTT CASSEGVGTDTQYF
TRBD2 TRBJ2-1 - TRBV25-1 TGTGCCAGCACACGGACTAGCGGGGACTACAATGAGCAGTTCTTC CASTRTSGDYNEQFF
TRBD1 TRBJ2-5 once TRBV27 TGTGCCAGCAGTTTAGGTGTGACAGGGGCCCAAGGGGCCCAGTACTTC CASSLGVTGAQGAQYF
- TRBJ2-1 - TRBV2 TGTGCCAGCAGTGATGGACCCGGCGATGAGCAGTTCTTC CASSDGPGDEQFF
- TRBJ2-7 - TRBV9 TGTGCCAGCAGCCCAACCGGCAACGAGCAGTACTTC CASSPTGNEQYF
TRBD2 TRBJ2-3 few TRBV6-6 TGTGCCAGCAGAAACGGGAGGGCCTGGTCAGATACGCAGTATTTT CASRNGRAWSDTQYF
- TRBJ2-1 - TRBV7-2 TGTGCCAGCAGCTTAGGGTCTCAGGGGACGAATGAGCAGTTCTTC CASSLGSQGTNEQFF
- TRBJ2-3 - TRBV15 TGTGCCACCAGCAAGGGGGAGCCGAAGCCGTATTTT CATSKGEPKPYF
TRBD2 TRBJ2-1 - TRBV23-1 TGCGCCAGCAGTAATATTCGGGCTCATTTAAGCGGGAGGGTGCAGTTCTTC CASSNIRAHLSGRVQFF